Each of the 30 T cell receptor beta chains below was sequenced from the same sample in a study of immune evolution from preneoplasia to lung adenocarcinoma. TCRdb's copy holds only in-frame clones and misses some; the assay was immunoSEQ multiplex PCR. The table lists roughly 4,700 clones, around nine tenths of them singletons. Specimen: FFPE atypical adenomatous hyperplasia tissue from the lung. As to subset: atypical adenomatous hyperplasia (AAH), lung preneoplasia. These receptors were obtained from a person aged 70 to 80 with lung adenocarcinoma.

The chain has TRBV2 and TRBJ1-5, with a possible D match to TRBD1 (5 bases). This CDR3 region has 14 residues. V was pared by 6 bases and J by 0 bases, with 9 bases between. Germline CDR1 SNHLY, CDR2 FYNNEI. CDR3 region: CASRKGSSNQPQHF. The CDR3 DNA sequence: TGTGCCAGCAGAAAGGGGAGTAGCAATCAGCCCCAGCATTTT.

The chain is built from TRBV6-5 and TRBJ2-2; no reliable D call. V lost 6 bases to trimming and J lost 6 bases, with 8 bases between them. Germline lookup yields CDR1 MNHEY and CDR2 SVGAGI. The CDR3 length is 12 residues. CDR3 coding DNA: TGTGCCAGCAGAAGTAACGCCGGGGAGCTGTTTTTT. Protein sequence: CASRSNAGELFF.

The rearrangement uses TRBV5-1 and TRBJ1-3; D is undetermined. The CDR3 covers 16 residues. V shed 2 bases and J shed 0 bases, with 12 bases lying between them. Germline V lookup: CDR1 SGHRS, CDR2 YFSETQ. This CDR3 is CASSFYGLNSGNTIYF. CDR3 coding DNA: TGCGCCAGCAGCTTTTACGGGCTAAACTCTGGAAACACCATATATTTT.

The chain employs TRBV5-1 and TRBJ1-2, with D tentatively TRBD1 (6 bases). The CDR3 runs 14 residues. V was clipped by 5 bases and J by 4 bases, with 15 bases between them. The germline gives CDR1 SGHRS, CDR2 YFSETQ. CDR3 DNA sequence: TGCGCCAGCAGTAGGGACACGTCCCTCTATGGCTACACCTTC. Translating it yields CASSRDTSLYGYTF.

The chain joins TRBV5-1 to TRBJ1-1; possible D gene TRBD1, 5 bases. This CDR3 contains 14 residues. The germline V and J ends were trimmed by 4 bases and 1 base, with 11 bases remaining between them. Germline lookup yields CDR1 SGHRS and CDR2 YFSETQ. CDR3 sequence reads: CASSLGTANTEAFF. CDR3 nucleotides: TGCGCCAGCAGCCTCGGGACGGCGAACACTGAAGCTTTCTTT.

The rearrangement uses TRBV30 and TRBJ2-6, with D tentatively TRBD1 or TRBD2 (6 bases each). There are 16 residues in the CDR3. V lost 5 bases to trimming and J lost 2 bases, with 16 bases between them. CDR1 GTSNPN and CDR2 SVGIG come from the germline V gene (reference sequence). Here the CDR3 reads CAWGGPGMAGANVLTF. In DNA form, the CDR3 reads TGTGCCTGGGGGGGGCCGGGGATGGCTGGGGCCAACGTCCTGACTTTC.

CDR3 loop: CASSRGHEQYF. Written as DNA, the CDR3 is TGTGCCAGCAGTAGGGGACACGAGCAGTACTTC. The chain has TRBV7-2 and TRBJ2-7; D might be TRBD1 or TRBD2, each matching 5 bases. The germline V gene has CDR1 SGHTA and CDR2 FQGNSA. Trimming removed 6 bases from V and 5 bases from J, with 8 bases in between. This CDR3 has 11 residues.

The chain links TRBV29-1 to TRBJ2-3; a weak D match, TRBD1 (5 bases). CDR3 length: 15 residues. V gave up 0 bases and J gave up 4 bases, with 14 bases separating them. Per the germline V gene, CDR1 is SQVTM and CDR2 is ANQGSEA. The CDR3 DNA reads TGCAGCGTTGAAGACCCAGATCAGGGCCCAGATACGCAGTATTTT. Translated: CSVEDPDQGPDTQYF.

The rearrangement joins TRBV7-9 to TRBJ2-7; D unresolved. This CDR3 region has 12 residues. CDR1 and CDR2 (germline): SEHNR, FQNEAQ (reference sequence). The V gene lost 3 bases and the J gene lost 5 bases, with 8 bases spanning the gap. The CDR3 loop is CASSFLPHEQYF. The DNA of the CDR3 is TGTGCCAGCAGCTTCCTTCCCCACGAGCAGTACTTC.

The chain employs TRBV6-5 and TRBJ2-1, with 8 bases identical to TRBD2. Germline CDR1 reads MNHEY; CDR2 reads SVGAGI. The J segment lost 4 bases and the V segment lost 4 bases, leaving 9 bases of the junction unmatched. CDR3 length: 16 amino acids. The CDR3 nucleotides are TGTGCCAGCAGTTTATTTAGCGGGGCTGATTACAATGAGCAGTTCTTC. Encoded protein: CASSLFSGADYNEQFF.

V and J are TRBV27 and TRBJ1-2, with 7 positions matching TRBD1. The CDR3 has 16 residues. CDR1 is MNHEY, CDR2 SMNVEV, per germline (reference sequence). The trim removed 7 bases at V and 0 bases at J, leaving 11 bases unmatched. The CDR3 DNA is TGTGCCAGCAAGATCCTGGGACAGTTCACTAACTATGGCTACACCTTC. Translation: CASKILGQFTNYGYTF.

This rearrangement joins TRBV28 to TRBJ1-3, with 8 positions matching TRBD1. Germline V gene lookup returns CDR1 MDHEN and CDR2 SYDVKM. With 2 bases clipped from V and 0 bases from J, the junction kept 6 bases outside the gene matches. This CDR3 is built from 17 residues. CDR3 in amino acids: CASSLIQGATSGNTIYF. The CDR3, as DNA: TGTGCCAGCAGTTTAATTCAGGGGGCCACCTCTGGAAACACCATATATTTT.

This chain joins TRBV28 and TRBJ2-7, with a tentative D call TRBD1 (5 bases). This CDR3 spans 14 amino acids. Deletions cut 6 bases from V and 0 bases from J, with 12 bases between. The germline V gene has CDR1 MDHEN and CDR2 SYDVKM. The CDR3 reads CASRTRVSSYEQYF. CDR3 bases: TGTGCCAGCAGAACCAGGGTGAGCTCCTACGAGCAGTACTTC.

J is TRBJ2-3 and V is TRBV7-8; no clear D. Germline CDR1 reads SGHVS; CDR2 reads FQNEAQ. Between the trimmed V and J ends, which lost 3 bases and 2 bases, there was a span of 9 bases. This CDR3 is built from 14 residues. CDR3 nucleotide sequence: TGTGCCAGCAGCTTTACCGTCCCCACAGATACGCAGTATTTT. Its protein product is CASSFTVPTDTQYF.

This chain links TRBV25-1 with TRBJ1-1, with 8 bases aligning to TRBD1. Germline CDR1 and CDR2: MGHDK and SYGVNS. J gave up 4 bases and V 7 bases, and 8 bases lay outside the gene matches. This CDR3 is built from 14 residues. CDR3 in amino acids: CASKPGGWGTEAFF. The CDR3, as DNA: TGTGCCAGCAAACCAGGGGGCTGGGGCACTGAAGCTTTCTTT.

CDR3 nucleotide sequence: TGCGCCAGCCTTCCCGGGACGGCCAACTCTGGGGCCAACGTCCTGACTTTC. This encodes CASLPGTANSGANVLTF. This chain uses TRBV5-1 with TRBJ2-6, with D perhaps assigned TRBD1 or TRBD2 (5 bases each). The CDR3 spans 17 residues. Trimming shortened V by 7 bases and J by 0 bases, and 17 bases separated the two germline ends. CDR1 is SGHRS and CDR2 is YFSETQ in the germline V gene.

This clone was seen only once. The CDR3 here is CASSEAFGGLNTEAFF. CDR3 bases: TGTGCCAGCAGTGAAGCGTTTGGGGGACTGAACACTGAAGCTTTCTTT. V and J are TRBV2 and TRBJ1-1; TRBD1 might be the D (5 bases). Germline CDR1 is SNHLY and CDR2 is FYNNEI. The CDR3 covers 16 residues. Trimming left V 0 bases short and J 0 bases short, with 11 bases between.

The chain carries TRBV30 and TRBJ2-5; D is unresolved. The germline gives CDR1 GTSNPN, CDR2 SVGIG (reference sequence). This CDR3 region has 14 residues. Trimming left V 2 bases short and J 5 bases short, with 15 bases between. The CDR3 here is CAWSNRGAGETQYF. As DNA, the CDR3 is TGTGCCTGGAGTAACAGAGGCGCCGGCGAGACCCAGTACTTC. The full variable domain, its missing parts supplied by reference TRBV30 and TRBJ2-5, is SQTIHQWPATLVQPVGSPLSLECTVEGTSNPNLYWYRQAAGRGLQLLFYSVGIGQISSEVPQNLSASRPQDRQFILSSKKLLLSDSGFYLCAWSNRGAGETQYFGPGTRLLVL.

This clone was detected once. The chain has TRBV9 and TRBJ1-4; D possibly corresponds to TRBD1 (6 bases). V lost 3 bases, J lost 10 bases, and 16 bases lay in between. Per germline, CDR1 SGDLS and CDR2 YYNGEE. This CDR3 region has 14 residues. CDR3: CASSATQGEGKLFF. For the CDR3, the DNA is TGTGCCAGCAGCGCAACACAGGGTGAGGGAAAACTGTTTTTT.

The chain links TRBV7-9 to TRBJ2-7; possibly TRBD2 for D (5 bases). The CDR3 is made up of 15 amino acids. Trimming took 4 bases from V and 5 from J, leaving 18 bases between them. In germline, CDR1 is SEHNR, CDR2 FQNEAQ (reference sequence). Here the CDR3 DNA reads TGTGCCAGCAGCTCTACCGGACTGCCTTGGGACGAGCAGTACTTC. Translating gives CASSSTGLPWDEQYF.

The chain couples TRBV29-1 to TRBJ2-3, with D perhaps assigned TRBD1 or TRBD2 (7 bases each). CDR1 and CDR2 from the germline V gene are SQVTM and ANQGSEA. CDR3 length equals 12 residues. Trimming pared 4 bases from V and 6 bases from J, leaving 11 bases between. DNA for the CDR3: TGCAGCGTTGGACAGGGAGGGGATACGCAGTATTTT. It yields the protein CSVGQGGDTQYF.

V gene TRBV7-9 combines with J gene TRBJ2-1; D is unclear. CDR1 is SEHNR and CDR2 is FQNEAQ in the germline V gene (reference sequence). There are 13 residues in the CDR3. Trimming cost V 2 bases and J 7 bases, with 9 bases left between them. This CDR3 reads CASSLFSGNEQFF. As DNA, the CDR3 is TGTGCCAGCAGCTTATTTAGTGGGAATGAGCAGTTCTTC. Based on the CDR3 plus reference TRBV7-9 and TRBJ2-1, the full variable domain is DTGVSQNPRHKITKRGQNVTFRCDPISEHNRLYWYRQTLGQGPEFLTYFQNEAQLEKSRLLSDRFSAERPKGSFSTLEIQRTEQGDSAMYLCASSLFSGNEQFFGPGTRLTVL.

The chain recombines TRBV5-1 with TRBJ2-1, with a weak D call TRBD2 (5 bases). The CDR3 extends over 16 amino acids. V lost 4 bases to trimming and J lost 4 bases, with 18 bases between them. Germline V lookup: CDR1 SGHRS, CDR2 YFSETQ. The DNA for the CDR3 is TGCGCCAGCAGCCCGGACTTTAACGTAGGGTACAATGAGCAGTTCTTC. Translating it yields CASSPDFNVGYNEQFF.

The rearrangement uses TRBV7-9 and TRBJ2-7; the D is unclear. Germline assignment: CDR1 SEHNR and CDR2 FQNEAQ (reference sequence). The CDR3 has 9 amino acids. Between the trimmed V and J ends, which lost 4 bases and 5 bases, there was a span of 0 bases. The CDR3 loop is CASSYEQYF. The CDR3 DNA sequence: TGTGCCAGCAGCTACGAGCAGTACTTC.

In its sample, this clone was seen a few times. The chain recombines TRBV29-1 with TRBJ1-1, with D perhaps TRBD1 (5 bases). V was pared by 7 bases and J by 5 bases, with 20 bases between. This CDR3 is built from 14 residues. Per germline, CDR1 SQVTM and CDR2 ANQGSEA. CDR3 nucleotide sequence: TGCAGCGCCATCGTCCAGGGTGAGGGTACTGAAGCTTTCTTT. Translated: CSAIVQGEGTEAFF.

V gene TRBV5-1 combines with J gene TRBJ2-5, with 10 nucleotides matching TRBD1. This CDR3 spans 15 amino acids. Unmatched junction bases numbered 5, after V lost 1 base and J lost 5 bases. Germline V gene lookup returns CDR1 SGHRS and CDR2 YFSETQ. CDR3: CASSLSGTGVETQYF. In nucleotides, the CDR3 is TGCGCCAGCAGCTTGTCCGGGACAGGGGTGGAGACCCAGTACTTC.

The chain links TRBV19 to TRBJ1-5; 8 bases map to TRBD1. Trimming cost V 6 bases and J 4 bases; bases outside gene matches: 11. Germline V gene data show CDR1 as LNHDA and CDR2 as SQIVND (reference sequence). The CDR3 runs to 16 residues. This CDR3 reads CASRTGTGMGNQPQHF. CDR3 DNA: TGTGCCAGTAGGACGGGGACAGGCATGGGGAATCAGCCCCAGCATTTT.

The chain uses TRBV2 and TRBJ1-3; no clear D gene. Trimming stripped 8 bases from V and 1 base from J, with 18 bases between. The germline V gene has CDR1 SNHLY and CDR2 FYNNEI. The CDR3 extends over 16 amino acids. Here the CDR3 DNA reads TGTGCCAGCCGGAGGTCAGTCGCCTCATCTGGAAACACCATATATTTT. It is translated as CASRRSVASSGNTIYF.

This clone came up a few times. This chain links TRBV7-2 with TRBJ2-7; 9 bases agree with TRBD2. Germline trimming cut 5 bases from V and 7 bases from J; bases unmatched to any gene: 9. Germline CDR1 and CDR2: SGHTA and FQGNSA. This CDR3 comprises 14 residues. In DNA, the CDR3 is TGTGCCAGCAGCGGCGTAGCGGGGGCGGGGGAGCAGTACTTC. Its translation: CASSGVAGAGEQYF.

This clone showed up just once. This rearrangement joins TRBV6-5 to TRBJ1-1, with a possible D match to TRBD1 (5 bases). The germline V gene encodes CDR1 MNHEY and CDR2 SVGAGI. The CDR3 is 12 residues long. V dropped 6 bases and J dropped 8 bases, with 13 bases sitting between them. The CDR3 sequence is CASRGVRGEAFF. CDR3 sequence (DNA): TGTGCCAGCAGAGGGGTCCGGGGAGAAGCTTTCTTT.